These T cell receptor beta chains were read from a single sample in a study of control samples from healthy donors and cancer patients. The method was immunoSEQ multiplex PCR; TCRdb's version includes in-frame clones alone and lacks a portion of them. The data show 110,000 to 150,000 clones, about 85% seen once. The sample comprised blood. The receptors come from a woman in her thirties in good health. CDR3s leave out the opening cysteine and the closing phenylalanine or tryptophan.

J gene: TRBJ1-3; V gene: TRBV6-5; CDR3 protein: ASSWTAFSGNTIY
J gene: TRBJ1-1; V gene: TRBV18; CDR3 protein: ASSLARQSTEAF
J gene: TRBJ1-4; V gene: TRBV19; CDR3 protein: ASSITGKQGEKLF
J gene: TRBJ2-3; V gene: TRBV13; CDR3 protein: ASSPGDTQY
J gene: TRBJ1-5; V gene: TRBV3-1/TRBV3-2; CDR3 protein: ASGQINQPQH
J gene: TRBJ1-2; V gene: TRBV30; CDR3 protein: AWSVGRVTNYGYT
J gene: TRBJ2-7; V gene: TRBV28; CDR3 protein: ASSLQGSTYEQY
J gene: TRBJ2-1; V gene: TRBV7-8; CDR3 protein: ASSLVTGGPYNEQF
J gene: TRBJ2-3; V gene: TRBV7-2; CDR3 protein: ASSFRASGTDTQY
J gene: TRBJ2-1; V gene: TRBV9; CDR3 protein: ASSVYGETNNEQF
J gene: TRBJ2-1; V gene: TRBV19; CDR3 protein: ATQNPGGRENEQF
J gene: TRBJ1-6; V gene: TRBV10-2; CDR3 protein: ASILNRGGNSPLH
J gene: TRBJ2-7; V gene: TRBV29-1; CDR3 protein: SVDQGTFPYEQY
J gene: TRBJ2-3; V gene: TRBV5-1; CDR3 protein: ASGGGADTDTQY
J gene: TRBJ1-2; V gene: TRBV18; CDR3 protein: ASSRTGTGGAIYGYT
J gene: TRBJ2-3; V gene: TRBV5-4; CDR3 protein: ASSLGLAGTDTQY
J gene: TRBJ1-5; V gene: TRBV29-1; CDR3 protein: SVGQGGNQPQH
J gene: TRBJ1-4; V gene: TRBV7-9; CDR3 protein: ASSKGQSREKLF
J gene: TRBJ2-1; V gene: TRBV25-1; CDR3 protein: ASSDYSYNEQF
J gene: TRBJ1-1; V gene: TRBV29-1; CDR3 protein: SAQVGSMNTEAF
J gene: TRBJ1-1; V gene: TRBV6-5; CDR3 protein: ASSSVNTEAF
J gene: TRBJ1-5; V gene: TRBV20-1; CDR3 protein: SASLGSNQPQH
J gene: TRBJ2-1; V gene: TRBV7-9; CDR3 protein: ASSETSGRRNEQF
J gene: TRBJ1-1; V gene: TRBV28; CDR3 protein: ASTFGVGRANTEAF
J gene: TRBJ2-5; V gene: TRBV15; CDR3 protein: ATSRGGTETQY
J gene: TRBJ1-5; V gene: TRBV7-9; CDR3 protein: ASSLDVGNQPQH
J gene: TRBJ2-5; V gene: TRBV3-1/TRBV3-2; CDR3 protein: ASSQGYGGETQY
J gene: TRBJ1-4; V gene: TRBV19; CDR3 protein: ASSIPPPPGSSNEKLF
J gene: TRBJ2-1; V gene: TRBV5-5; CDR3 protein: ASSLPAASGNNEQF
J gene: TRBJ1-3; V gene: TRBV6-1; CDR3 protein: ASSEIGDYSGNTIY
J gene: TRBJ2-3; V gene: TRBV6-1; CDR3 protein: ASTARSTDTQY
J gene: TRBJ2-1; V gene: TRBV29-1; CDR3 protein: SVVIVGGSYNEQF
J gene: TRBJ2-1; V gene: TRBV2; CDR3 protein: ASSEDRVANEQF
J gene: TRBJ2-1; V gene: TRBV18; CDR3 protein: ASSPPAGGPGNEQF
J gene: TRBJ1-1; V gene: TRBV10-3; CDR3 protein: AITATARNTEAF
J gene: TRBJ1-1; V gene: TRBV12-3/TRBV12-4; CDR3 protein: ASNWLTEAF
J gene: TRBJ1-5; V gene: TRBV6-6; CDR3 protein: ASRTVQGMNQPQH
J gene: TRBJ2-7; V gene: TRBV6-5; CDR3 protein: ASSYSSTSGAPL
J gene: TRBJ2-1; V gene: TRBV6-4; CDR3 protein: ASSATGTVSYNEQF
J gene: TRBJ1-2; V gene: TRBV7-9; CDR3 protein: ASSHGQGSADGYT
J gene: TRBJ2-7; V gene: TRBV10-2; CDR3 protein: ASFTNSDTYEQY
J gene: TRBJ1-1; V gene: TRBV4-1; CDR3 protein: ASRRTGGAAF
J gene: TRBJ2-2; V gene: TRBV6-5; CDR3 protein: ASIQGNGELF
J gene: TRBJ2-1; V gene: TRBV24-1; CDR3 protein: ATSDWATTNEQF
J gene: TRBJ2-3; V gene: TRBV29-1; CDR3 protein: SIQRAGVADTQY
J gene: TRBJ1-4; V gene: TRBV19; CDR3 protein: ARVQATNEKLF
J gene: TRBJ1-6; V gene: TRBV9; CDR3 protein: ASSVGGNLDNSPLH
J gene: TRBJ2-1; V gene: TRBV5-1; CDR3 protein: ASSQGLAGRGGTYNEQF
J gene: TRBJ2-1; V gene: TRBV7-3; CDR3 protein: ASSPSAGASAQF
J gene: TRBJ1-5; V gene: TRBV28; CDR3 protein: AMGPSNQPQH
J gene: TRBJ2-7; V gene: TRBV28; CDR3 protein: ASSFLPRGSGSYEQY
J gene: TRBJ1-2; V gene: TRBV6-5; CDR3 protein: ASIDSSANYGYT